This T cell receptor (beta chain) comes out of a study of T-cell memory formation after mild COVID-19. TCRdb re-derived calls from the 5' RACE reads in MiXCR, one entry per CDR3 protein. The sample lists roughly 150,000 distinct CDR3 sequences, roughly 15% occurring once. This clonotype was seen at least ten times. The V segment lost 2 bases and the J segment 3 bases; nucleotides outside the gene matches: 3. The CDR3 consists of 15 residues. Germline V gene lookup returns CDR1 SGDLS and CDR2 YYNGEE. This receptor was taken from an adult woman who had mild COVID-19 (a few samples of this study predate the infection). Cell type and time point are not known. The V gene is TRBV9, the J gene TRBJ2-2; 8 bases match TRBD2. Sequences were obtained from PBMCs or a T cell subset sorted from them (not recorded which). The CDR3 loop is CASSVSGKDTGELFF. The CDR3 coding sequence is TGTGCCAGCAGCGTTAGCGGGAAAGACACCGGGGAGCTGTTTTTT.